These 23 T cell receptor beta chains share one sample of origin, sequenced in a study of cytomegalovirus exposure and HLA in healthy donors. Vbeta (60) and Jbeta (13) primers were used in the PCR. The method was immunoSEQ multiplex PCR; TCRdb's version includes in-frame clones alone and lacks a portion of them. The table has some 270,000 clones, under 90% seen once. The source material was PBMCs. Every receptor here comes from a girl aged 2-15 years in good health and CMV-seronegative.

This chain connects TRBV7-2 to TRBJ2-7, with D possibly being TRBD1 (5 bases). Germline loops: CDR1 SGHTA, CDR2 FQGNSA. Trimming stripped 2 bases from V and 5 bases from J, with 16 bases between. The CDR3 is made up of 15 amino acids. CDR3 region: CASSLWIALGDEQYF. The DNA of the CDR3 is TGTGCCAGCAGCTTATGGATCGCTCTAGGGGACGAGCAGTACTTC. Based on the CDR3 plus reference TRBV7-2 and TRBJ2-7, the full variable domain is GAGVSQSPSNKVTEKGKDVELRCDPISGHTALYWYRQSLGQGLEFLIYFQGNSAPDKSGLPSDRFSAERTGGSVSTLTIQRTQQEDSAVYLCASSLWIALGDEQYFGPGTRLTVT.

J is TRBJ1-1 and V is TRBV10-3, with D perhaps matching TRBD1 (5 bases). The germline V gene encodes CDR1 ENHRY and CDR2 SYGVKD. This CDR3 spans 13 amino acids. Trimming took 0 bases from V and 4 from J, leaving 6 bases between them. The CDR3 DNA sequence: TGTGCCATCAGTGAGTCGGGGCCCACTGAAGCTTTCTTT. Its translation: CAISESGPTEAFF.

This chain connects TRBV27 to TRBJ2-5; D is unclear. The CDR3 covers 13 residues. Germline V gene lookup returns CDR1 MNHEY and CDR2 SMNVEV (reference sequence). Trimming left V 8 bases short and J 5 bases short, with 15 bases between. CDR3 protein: CASGSRLKETQYF. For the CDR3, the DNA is TGTGCCAGCGGTAGTAGATTAAAGGAGACCCAGTACTTC.

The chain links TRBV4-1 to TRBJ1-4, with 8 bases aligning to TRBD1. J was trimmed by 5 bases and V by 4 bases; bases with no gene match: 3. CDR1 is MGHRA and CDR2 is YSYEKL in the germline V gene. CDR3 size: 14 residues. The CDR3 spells CASSLGQGNEKLFF. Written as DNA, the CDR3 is TGCGCCAGCAGCCTAGGACAGGGAAATGAAAAACTGTTTTTT.

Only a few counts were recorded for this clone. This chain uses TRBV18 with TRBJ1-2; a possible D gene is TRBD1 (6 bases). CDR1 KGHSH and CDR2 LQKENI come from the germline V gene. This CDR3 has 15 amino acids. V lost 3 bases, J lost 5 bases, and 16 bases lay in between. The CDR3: CASSPEITGRYGYTF. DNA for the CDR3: TGTGCCAGCTCACCCGAAATAACAGGGAGATATGGCTACACCTTC.

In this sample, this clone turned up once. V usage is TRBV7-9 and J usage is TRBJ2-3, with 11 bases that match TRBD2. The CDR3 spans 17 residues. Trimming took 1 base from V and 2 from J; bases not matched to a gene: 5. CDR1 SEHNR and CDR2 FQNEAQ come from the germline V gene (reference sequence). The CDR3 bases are TGTGCCAGCAGCTTAGGGCCGGGACTAGCGGCCACAGATACGCAGTATTTT. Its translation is CASSLGPGLAATDTQYF.

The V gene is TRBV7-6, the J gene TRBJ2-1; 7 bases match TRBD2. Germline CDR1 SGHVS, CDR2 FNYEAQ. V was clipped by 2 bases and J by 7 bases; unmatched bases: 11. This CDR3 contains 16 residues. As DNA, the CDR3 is TGTGCCAGCAGCTTATTTGAACTAGCGAACTCTAATGAGCAGTTCTTC. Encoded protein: CASSLFELANSNEQFF.

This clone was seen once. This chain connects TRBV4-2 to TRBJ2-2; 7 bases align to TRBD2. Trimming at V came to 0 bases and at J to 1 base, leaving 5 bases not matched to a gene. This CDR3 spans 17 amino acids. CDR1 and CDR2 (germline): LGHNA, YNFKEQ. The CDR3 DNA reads TGTGCCAGCAGCCAAGAAGAGGCTAGCGGGAACACCGGGGAGCTGTTTTTT. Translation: CASSQEEASGNTGELFF.

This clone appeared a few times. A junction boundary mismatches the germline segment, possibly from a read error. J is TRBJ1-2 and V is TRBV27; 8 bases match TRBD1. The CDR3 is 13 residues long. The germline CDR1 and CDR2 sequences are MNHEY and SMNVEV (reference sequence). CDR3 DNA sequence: TGTGCCAGCAGTAACAGGGGGTACTACGGCTACACCTTC. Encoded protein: CASSNRGYYGYTF.

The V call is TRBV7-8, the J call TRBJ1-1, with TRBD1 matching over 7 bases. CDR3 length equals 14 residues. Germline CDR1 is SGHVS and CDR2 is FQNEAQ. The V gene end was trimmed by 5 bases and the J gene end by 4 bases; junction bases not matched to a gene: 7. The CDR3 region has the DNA TGTGCCAGCAGCCCCCAGGGGGGAGGCACTGAAGCTTTCTTT. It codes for CASSPQGGGTEAFF.

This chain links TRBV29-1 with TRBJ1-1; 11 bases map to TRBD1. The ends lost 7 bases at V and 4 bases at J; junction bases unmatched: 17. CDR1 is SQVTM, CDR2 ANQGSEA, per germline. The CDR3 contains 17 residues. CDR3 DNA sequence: TGCAGCGCCCACTTTTCGGACAGGGGGCAATGGGGCACTGAAGCTTTCTTT. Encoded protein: CSAHFSDRGQWGTEAFF.

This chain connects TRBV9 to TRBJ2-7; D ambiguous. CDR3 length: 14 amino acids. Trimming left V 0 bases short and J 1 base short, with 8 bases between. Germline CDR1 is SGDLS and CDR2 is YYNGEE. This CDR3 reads CASSVVPSSYEQYF. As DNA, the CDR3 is TGTGCCAGCAGCGTAGTGCCCAGTTCCTACGAGCAGTACTTC.

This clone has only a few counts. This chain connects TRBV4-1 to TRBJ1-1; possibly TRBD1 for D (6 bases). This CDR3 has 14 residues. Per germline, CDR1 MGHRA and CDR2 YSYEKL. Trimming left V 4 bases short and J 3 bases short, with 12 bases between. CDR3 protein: CASSRFQGYTEAFF. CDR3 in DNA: TGCGCCAGCAGCCGTTTTCAGGGGTACACTGAAGCTTTCTTT.

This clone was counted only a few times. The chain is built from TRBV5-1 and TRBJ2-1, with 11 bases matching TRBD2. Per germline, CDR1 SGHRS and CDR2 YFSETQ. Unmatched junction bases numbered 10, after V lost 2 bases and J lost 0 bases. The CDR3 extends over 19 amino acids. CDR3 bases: TGCGCCAGCAGCTTATCCGGGACTAGCGGTACCCGCTCCTACAATGAGCAGTTCTTC. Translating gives CASSLSGTSGTRSYNEQFF. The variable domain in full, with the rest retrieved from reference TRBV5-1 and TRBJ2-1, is KAGVTQTPRYLIKTRGQQVTLSCSPISGHRSVSWYQQTPGQGLQFLFEYFSETQRNKGNFPGRFSGRQFSNSRSEMNVSTLELGDSALYLCASSLSGTSGTRSYNEQFFGPGTRLTVL.

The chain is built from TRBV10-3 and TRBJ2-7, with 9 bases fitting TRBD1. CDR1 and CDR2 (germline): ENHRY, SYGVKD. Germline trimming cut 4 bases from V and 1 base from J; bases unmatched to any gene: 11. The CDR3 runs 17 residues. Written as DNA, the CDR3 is TGTGCCATCAGTGGGTTTAGCTCGGGACAGGGATCCTACGAGCAGTACTTC. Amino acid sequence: CAISGFSSGQGSYEQYF.

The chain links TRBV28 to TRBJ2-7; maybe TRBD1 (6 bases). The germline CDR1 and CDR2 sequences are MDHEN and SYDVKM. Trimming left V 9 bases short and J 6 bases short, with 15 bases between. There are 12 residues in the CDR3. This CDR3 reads CASQGPVREQYF. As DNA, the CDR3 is TGTGCCAGTCAGGGGCCTGTCCGCGAGCAGTACTTC.

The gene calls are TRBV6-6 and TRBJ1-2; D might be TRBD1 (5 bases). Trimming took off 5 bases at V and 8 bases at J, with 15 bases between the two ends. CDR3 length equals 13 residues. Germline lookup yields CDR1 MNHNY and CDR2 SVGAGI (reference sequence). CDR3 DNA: TGTGCCAGCAGTCCCCGGGGGGGTGACGGCTACACCTTC. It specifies CASSPRGGDGYTF.

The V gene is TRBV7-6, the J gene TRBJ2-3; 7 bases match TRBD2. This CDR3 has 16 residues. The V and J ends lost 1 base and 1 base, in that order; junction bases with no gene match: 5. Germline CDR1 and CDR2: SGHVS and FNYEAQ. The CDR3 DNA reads TGTGCCAGCAGCTTAGAGCGGGGACTCCGCACAGATACGCAGTATTTT. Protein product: CASSLERGLRTDTQYF.

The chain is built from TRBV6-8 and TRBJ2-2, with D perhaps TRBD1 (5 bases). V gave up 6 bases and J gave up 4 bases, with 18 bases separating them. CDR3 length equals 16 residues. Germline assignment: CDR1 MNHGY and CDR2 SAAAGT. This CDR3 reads CASSGWQGWGTGELFF. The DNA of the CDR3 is TGTGCCAGCAGCGGGTGGCAGGGTTGGGGCACCGGGGAGCTGTTTTTT.

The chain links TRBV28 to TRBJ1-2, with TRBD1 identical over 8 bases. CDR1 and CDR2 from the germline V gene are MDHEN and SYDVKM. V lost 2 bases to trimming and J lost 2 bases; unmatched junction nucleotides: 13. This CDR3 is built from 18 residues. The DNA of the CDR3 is TGTGCCAGCAGTTTAGGGACAGGCCTCGAATATCGAAACTATGGCTACACCTTC. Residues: CASSLGTGLEYRNYGYTF.

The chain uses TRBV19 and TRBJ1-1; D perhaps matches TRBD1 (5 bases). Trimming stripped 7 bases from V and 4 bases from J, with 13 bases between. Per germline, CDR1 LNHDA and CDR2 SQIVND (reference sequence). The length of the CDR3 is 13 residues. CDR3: CASTLPGVTEAFF. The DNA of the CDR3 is TGTGCCAGTACTCTACCGGGGGTCACTGAAGCTTTCTTT.

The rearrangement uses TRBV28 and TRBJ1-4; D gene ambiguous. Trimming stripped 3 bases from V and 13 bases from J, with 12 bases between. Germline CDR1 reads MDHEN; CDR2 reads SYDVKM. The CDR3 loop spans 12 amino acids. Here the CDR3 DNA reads TGTGCCAGCAGTTTGAGTCAGAGCGGACTGTTTTTT. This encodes CASSLSQSGLFF.

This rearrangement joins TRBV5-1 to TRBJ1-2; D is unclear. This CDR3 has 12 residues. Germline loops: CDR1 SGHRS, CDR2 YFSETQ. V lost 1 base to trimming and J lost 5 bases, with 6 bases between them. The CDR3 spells CASSLSGYGYTF. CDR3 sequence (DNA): TGCGCCAGCAGCTTGTCGGGGTATGGCTACACCTTC.